The clone carrying this TCR beta chain was seen a handful of times. This record comes from a study of T cells in Graves' hyperthyroidism and ophthalmopathy. RNA transcripts were the template for amplifying TCR beta CDR3 regions. In the first-round RT-PCR of the TCR CDR3, the HTBI primer set was used. TCRdb re-derived calls from the multiplex PCR reads in MiXCR, one entry per CDR3 protein. The sample lists 250,000 or so distinct CDR3 sequences; 16% were seen once. Uncontrolled infection, other autoimmune disease, pregnancy or lactation led to exclusion. The germline V gene has CDR1 MNHEY and CDR2 SMNVEV (reference sequence). The length of the CDR3 is 15 residues. V was clipped by 8 bases and J by 0 bases, with 15 bases between them.

J is TRBJ2-3 and V is TRBV27; D not certain. Sequencing input: blood. The sequence was obtained from a woman under 30 with Graves' ophthalmopathy. CDR3 sequence reads: CASSPPASSTDTQYF. The CDR3 DNA reads TGTGCCAGCTCCCCCCCTGCATCGAGCACAGATACGCAGTATTTT.